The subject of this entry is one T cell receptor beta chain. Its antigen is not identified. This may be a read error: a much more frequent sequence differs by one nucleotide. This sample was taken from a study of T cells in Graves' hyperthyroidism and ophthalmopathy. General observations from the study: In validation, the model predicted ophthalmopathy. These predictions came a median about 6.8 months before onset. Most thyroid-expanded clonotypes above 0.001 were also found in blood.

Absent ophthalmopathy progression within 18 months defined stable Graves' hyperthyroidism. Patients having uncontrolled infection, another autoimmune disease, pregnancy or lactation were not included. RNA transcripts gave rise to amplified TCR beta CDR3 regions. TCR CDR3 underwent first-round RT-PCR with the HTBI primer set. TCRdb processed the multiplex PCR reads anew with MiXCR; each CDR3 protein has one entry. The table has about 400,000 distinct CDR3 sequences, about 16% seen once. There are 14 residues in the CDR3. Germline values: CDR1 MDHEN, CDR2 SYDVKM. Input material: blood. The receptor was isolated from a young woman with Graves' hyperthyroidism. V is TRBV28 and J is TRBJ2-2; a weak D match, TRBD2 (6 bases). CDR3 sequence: CTSSPPWGAGELFF. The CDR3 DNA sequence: TGTACCAGCAGTCCCCCATGGGGGGCCGGGGAGCTGTTTTTT.